This T cell receptor (beta chain) came from a study of blood T cells in healthy people across ages. Through a sample-barcoded 5' primer and a J-beta primer mix, a second PCR was run for roughly 6 to 11 cycles. Each CDR3 protein is one row after TCRdb ran MiXCR on the 5' RACE reads. The table records around 1,500,000 distinct CDR3 sequences, roughly 45% of them present only once. Germline CDR1 MNHNY, CDR2 SVGAGI (reference sequence). This CDR3 comprises 14 residues. This clonotype was counted only a few times. Sequencing was carried out using blood. The chain is built from TRBV6-6 and TRBJ2-7; perhaps D is TRBD1 or TRBD2 (5 bases each). The DNA matches TRBJ2-5 better at its end, which makes the J call doubtful. This TCR was sampled from a young woman in good health. In DNA form, the CDR3 reads TGTGCCAGCAGTTACGGGACCCTAAGGGAGACCCAGTACTTC. This sequence encodes CASSYGTLRETQYF.